These 5 T cell receptor beta chains were sequenced from one sample in a study of blood T cells in healthy people across ages. Sample-barcoded 5' priming and a J-beta primer mix drove a second PCR of roughly 7 to 11 cycles. TCRdb redid the calling of the 5' RACE reads with MiXCR, one entry per CDR3 protein. Among 1.8 million or so distinct CDR3 sequences listed, about 39% were seen once. Material for sequencing was blood. The receptors come from a human donor in good health.

The chain recombines TRBV12-3 or TRBV12-4 with TRBJ1-2; 7 positions agree with TRBD1. The CDR3 sequence is 15 residues long. V was pared by 9 bases and J by 8 bases, with 18 bases of the junction left unmatched. CDR3 coding DNA: TGTGCCAGTCACGTGGGGGCAGGGGGGTATTCGGGCTACACCTTC. It yields the protein CASHVGAGGYSGYTF.

The J gene is TRBJ2-5, the V gene TRBV4-3, with D possibly being TRBD1 (5 bases). The V end was cut by 0 bases, the J end by 7 bases, with 12 bases between. The germline V gene has CDR1 LGHNA and CDR2 YSLEER. The CDR3 length is 14 residues. CDR3 region: CASSQDLTGVTQYF. For the CDR3, the DNA is TGCGCCAGCAGCCAAGATTTAACAGGAGTGACCCAGTACTTC.

This clonotype turned up a few times. The V gene is TRBV19, the J gene TRBJ1-4; the D is unclear. This CDR3 contains 12 residues. In germline, CDR1 is LNHDA, CDR2 SQIVND (reference sequence). V was shortened by 9 bases and J by 4 bases, with 9 bases between the two germline ends. The chain's CDR3 is CASRAYNEKLFF. In DNA, the CDR3 is TGTGCCAGCCGGGCCTATAATGAAAAACTGTTTTTT.

The chain couples TRBV20-1 to TRBJ2-4; 7 nucleotides align to TRBD1. The CDR3 covers 15 residues. Germline assignment: CDR1 DFQATT and CDR2 SNEGSKA (reference sequence). V dropped 7 bases and J dropped 13; count of bases not matched to a gene: 22. This chain's CDR3 is CSVPPLLTGRGEQYF. The CDR3 DNA sequence: TGCAGTGTTCCCCCCTTATTGACAGGGAGAGGGGAGCAGTACTTC.

This clonotype has a count of ten or more. The chain employs TRBV25-1 and TRBJ2-7; D uncertain. There are 12 residues in the CDR3. V dropped 3 bases and J dropped 0 bases, with 3 bases sitting between them. Germline V gene sequence: CDR1 MGHDK, CDR2 SYGVNS. CDR3 loop: CASSDNSYEQYF. In nucleotides, the CDR3 is TGTGCCAGCAGTGACAACTCCTACGAGCAGTACTTC.